This entry lists 9 T cell receptor beta chains sequenced from one sample in a study of glioma-infiltrating T cells after dendritic cell vaccination. As for time point: after dendritic cell vaccination, including at tumor progression/relapse. Sequencing used immunoSEQ multiplex PCR; TCRdb keeps in-frame clones, though not all of them. The top ten hold less than 20% of the sample, which has some 60,000 clones, roughly 80% seen once. Sequencing was performed on blood, taken after dendritic cell vaccination. The receptor set was obtained from a human donor with glioblastoma.

The chain has TRBV4-1 and TRBJ2-5; 7 bases are shared with TRBD2. Germline V lookup: CDR1 MGHRA, CDR2 YSYEKL. The junction had 8 bases not matched to a gene; V was cut back by 4 bases and J by 0 bases. The CDR3 extends over 16 amino acids. CDR3 residues: CASSRLRLADQETQYF. In DNA, the CDR3 is TGCGCCAGCAGCCGACTCCGTCTAGCGGACCAAGAGACCCAGTACTTC.

The chain carries TRBV14 and TRBJ1-2, with no clear D. Germline V gives CDR1 SGHDN, CDR2 FVKESK. Trimming pared 1 base from V and 5 bases from J, leaving 11 bases between. The CDR3 runs 14 residues. The CDR3 nucleotides are TGTGCCAGCAGCCAAGTGGGCAGCCCATATGGCTACACCTTC. Translated: CASSQVGSPYGYTF.

The rearrangement links TRBV27 to TRBJ2-7; D is unclear. This CDR3 contains 13 residues. The germline V and J ends were trimmed by 7 bases and 2 bases, with 12 bases remaining between them. Germline CDR1 MNHEY, CDR2 SMNVEV (reference sequence). CDR3 sequence: CASIVRATYEQYF. The CDR3 nucleotides are TGTGCCAGCATCGTGCGAGCCACCTACGAGCAGTACTTC.

The V call is TRBV6-5, the J call TRBJ1-1; D not resolved. With 8 bases removed from V and 2 bases from J, the gap between germline ends came to 12 bases. Germline V gene lookup returns CDR1 MNHEY and CDR2 SVGAGI. CDR3 length: 13 residues. For the CDR3, the DNA is TGTGCCAGCGCTCGGGATCCTAACACTGAAGCTTTCTTT. Residues: CASARDPNTEAFF.

The gene calls are TRBV19 and TRBJ1-5, with a tentative D call TRBD1 (5 bases). The CDR3 has 13 amino acids. Germline V gene lookup returns CDR1 LNHDA and CDR2 SQIVND (reference sequence). Deletions cut 6 bases from V and 6 bases from J, with 12 bases between. The chain's CDR3 is CASRVRVGQPQHF. The DNA for the CDR3 is TGTGCCAGTAGAGTCAGGGTTGGTCAGCCCCAGCATTTT.

This sequence joins TRBV18 and TRBJ1-2; 7 bases match TRBD1. V shed 4 bases, J shed 5 bases, and the junction held 10 bases outside the gene matches. There are 15 residues in the CDR3. Germline V gene sequence: CDR1 KGHSH, CDR2 LQKENI. Here the CDR3 DNA reads TGTGCCAGCTCACTATTATCGACAGGGAGTTATGGCTACACCTTC. Protein: CASSLLSTGSYGYTF.

The chain carries TRBV7-2 and TRBJ1-6; D is unclear. Germline CDR1 SGHTA, CDR2 FQGNSA. This CDR3 spans 14 amino acids. Trimming took 1 base from V and 8 from J, leaving 9 bases between them. CDR3 bases: TGTGCCAGCAGCTTAGTCAGGAGGTATTCACCCCTCCACTTT. This codes for CASSLVRRYSPLHF.

The chain combines TRBV7-8 with TRBJ2-2; 8 nucleotides match TRBD2. The V gene end was trimmed by 2 bases and the J gene end by 1 base; junction bases not matched to a gene: 6. The CDR3 runs to 17 residues. Germline CDR1 reads SGHVS; CDR2 reads FQNEAQ. This chain's CDR3 is CASSLRAGALNTGELFF. DNA for the CDR3: TGTGCCAGCAGCTTAAGAGCGGGGGCTTTGAACACCGGGGAGCTGTTTTTT.

The rearrangement joins TRBV19 to TRBJ1-1; no clear D. V lost 6 bases, J lost 0 bases, and 14 bases lay in between. Germline V gene data show CDR1 as LNHDA and CDR2 as SQIVND (reference sequence). This CDR3 has 15 residues. The CDR3 here is CASSPPRGMNTEAFF. CDR3 bases: TGTGCCAGTAGCCCCCCCCGAGGGATGAACACTGAAGCTTTCTTT.